The entry below gives a single T cell receptor beta chain sequence along with its context. Its antigen is still unknown. The record originates from a study of T cells in Graves' hyperthyroidism and ophthalmopathy. Amplification targeted TCR beta CDR3 regions from RNA transcripts. The HTBI primer set was used in a first-round RT-PCR of the TCR CDR3. From the multiplex PCR reads, TCRdb called clonotypes with MiXCR, one entry per CDR3 protein. The sample has fewer than 110,000 distinct CDR3 sequences, about half seen once. Study-wide results and limits: Ophthalmopathy was identified by the model a median about 6.8 months ahead of onset. Most expanded thyroid clonotypes above 0.001 also appeared in blood.

Researchers defined stable Graves' hyperthyroidism as no ophthalmopathy progression within 18 months. Fresh peripheral blood, 9.5 to 10 ml of it, supplied the PBMCs. Trimming left V 10 bases short and J 3 bases short, with 15 bases between. This CDR3 has 13 amino acids. CDR1 and CDR2 (germline): MNHEY, SMNVEV (reference sequence). Sequencing input: blood. The receptor was isolated from a man aged 40-55 years with Graves' hyperthyroidism. The V call is TRBV27, the J call TRBJ1-1; D is uncertain. The chain's CDR3 is CATPCRRHTEAFF. CDR3 DNA sequence: TGTGCCACGCCCTGCCGGAGGCACACTGAAGCTTTCTTT.